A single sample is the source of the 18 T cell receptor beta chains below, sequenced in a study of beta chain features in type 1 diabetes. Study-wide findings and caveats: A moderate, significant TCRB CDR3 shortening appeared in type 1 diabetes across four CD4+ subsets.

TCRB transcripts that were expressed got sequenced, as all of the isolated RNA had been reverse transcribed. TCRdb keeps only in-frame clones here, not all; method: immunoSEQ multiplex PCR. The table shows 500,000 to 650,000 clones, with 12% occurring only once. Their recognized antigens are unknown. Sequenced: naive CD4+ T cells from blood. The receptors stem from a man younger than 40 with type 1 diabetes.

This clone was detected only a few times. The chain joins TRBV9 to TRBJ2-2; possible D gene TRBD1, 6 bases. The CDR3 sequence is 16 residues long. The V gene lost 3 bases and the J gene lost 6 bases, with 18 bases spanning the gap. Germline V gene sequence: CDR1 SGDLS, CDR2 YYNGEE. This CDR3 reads CASSGTTGRSSGELFF. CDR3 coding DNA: TGTGCCAGCAGCGGGACCACAGGGAGATCGTCCGGGGAGCTGTTTTTT.

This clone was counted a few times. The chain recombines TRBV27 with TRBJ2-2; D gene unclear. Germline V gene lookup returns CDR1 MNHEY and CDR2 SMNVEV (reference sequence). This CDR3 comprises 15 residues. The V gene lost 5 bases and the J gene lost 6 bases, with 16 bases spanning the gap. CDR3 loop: CASSPLRGPAGELFF. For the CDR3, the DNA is TGTGCCAGCAGTCCCCTCCGTGGCCCGGCCGGGGAGCTGTTTTTT.

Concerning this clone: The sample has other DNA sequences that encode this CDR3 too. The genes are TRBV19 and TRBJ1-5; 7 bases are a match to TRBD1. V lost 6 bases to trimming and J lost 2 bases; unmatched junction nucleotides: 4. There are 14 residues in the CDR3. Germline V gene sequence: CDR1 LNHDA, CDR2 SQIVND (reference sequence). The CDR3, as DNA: TGTGCCAGTAGCTTCACAGGGGGCAATCAGCCCCAGCATTTT. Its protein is CASSFTGGNQPQHF.

In DNA form, the CDR3 reads TGTGCCAGCTCACCACAACGGGACAGCTTCTCTGGAAACACCATATATTTT. Translation: CASSPQRDSFSGNTIYF. The chain is built from TRBV18 and TRBJ1-3; 7 bases fit TRBD1. Germline assignment: CDR1 KGHSH and CDR2 LQKENI. The CDR3 totals 17 residues. Trimming at V came to 1 base and at J to 0 bases, leaving 6 bases not matched to a gene.

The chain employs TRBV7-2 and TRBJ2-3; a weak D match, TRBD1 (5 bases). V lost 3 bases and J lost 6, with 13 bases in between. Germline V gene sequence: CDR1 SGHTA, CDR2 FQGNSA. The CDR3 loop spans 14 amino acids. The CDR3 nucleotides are TGTGCCAGCAGCTTTCAAGGGGCCCGGGATACGCAGTATTTT. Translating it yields CASSFQGARDTQYF.

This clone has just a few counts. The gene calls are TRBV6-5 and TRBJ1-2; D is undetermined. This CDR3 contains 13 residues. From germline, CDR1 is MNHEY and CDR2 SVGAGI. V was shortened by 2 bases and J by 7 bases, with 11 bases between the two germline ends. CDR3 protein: CASSYRRELGYTF. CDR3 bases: TGTGCCAGCAGTTACAGGAGGGAACTTGGCTACACCTTC.

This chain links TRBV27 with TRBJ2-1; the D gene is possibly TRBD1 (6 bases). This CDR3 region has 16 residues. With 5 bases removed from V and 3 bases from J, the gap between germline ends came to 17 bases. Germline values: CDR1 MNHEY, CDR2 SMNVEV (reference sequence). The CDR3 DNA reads TGTGCCAGCAGTGCCTACACAGGGAGAGGCTACAATGAGCAGTTCTTC. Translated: CASSAYTGRGYNEQFF.

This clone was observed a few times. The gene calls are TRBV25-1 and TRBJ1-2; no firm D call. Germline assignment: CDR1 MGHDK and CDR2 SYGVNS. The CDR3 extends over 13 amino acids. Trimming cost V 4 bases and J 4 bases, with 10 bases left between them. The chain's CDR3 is CASSAEGIYGYTF. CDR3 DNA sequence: TGTGCCAGCAGTGCAGAGGGTATCTATGGCTACACCTTC.

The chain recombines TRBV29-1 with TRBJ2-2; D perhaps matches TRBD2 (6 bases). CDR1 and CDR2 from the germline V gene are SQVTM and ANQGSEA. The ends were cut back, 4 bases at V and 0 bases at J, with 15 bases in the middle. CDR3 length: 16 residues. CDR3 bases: TGCAGCGTTGTGGCGGGGAATGAGGCGAACACCGGGGAGCTGTTTTTT. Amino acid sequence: CSVVAGNEANTGELFF.

The CDR3 spells CASSSKPGTYNYGYTF. CDR3 coding DNA: TGTGCCAGCAGCTCTAAACCCGGGACATACAACTATGGCTACACCTTC. V usage is TRBV5-4 and J usage is TRBJ1-2, with D possibly being TRBD1 (6 bases). Germline CDR1 reads SGHNT; CDR2 reads YYREEE (reference sequence). The CDR3 sequence is 16 residues long. Trimming took off 3 bases at V and 2 bases at J, with 17 bases between the two ends.

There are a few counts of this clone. For the CDR3, the DNA is TGTGCCAGTAGTGACGAATCGGACATGGGCTCCTACGAGCAGTACTTC. Translation gives CASSDESDMGSYEQYF. The rearrangement uses TRBV19 and TRBJ2-7, with D possibly being TRBD1 (5 bases). The V and J ends lost 5 bases and 0 bases respectively, with 17 bases between them. CDR3 size: 16 residues. Germline V gene data show CDR1 as LNHDA and CDR2 as SQIVND (reference sequence).

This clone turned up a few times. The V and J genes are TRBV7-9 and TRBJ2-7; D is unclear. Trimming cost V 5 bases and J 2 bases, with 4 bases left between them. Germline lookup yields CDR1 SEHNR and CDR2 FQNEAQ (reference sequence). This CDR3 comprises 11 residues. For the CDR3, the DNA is TGTGCCAGCAGCACACCCTACGAGCAGTACTTC. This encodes CASSTPYEQYF.

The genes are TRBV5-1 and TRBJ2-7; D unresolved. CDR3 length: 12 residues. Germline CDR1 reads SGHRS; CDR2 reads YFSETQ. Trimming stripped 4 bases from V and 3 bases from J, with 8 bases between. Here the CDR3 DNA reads TGCGCCAGCAGCCCTGTAGGCTACGAGCAGTACTTC. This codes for CASSPVGYEQYF.

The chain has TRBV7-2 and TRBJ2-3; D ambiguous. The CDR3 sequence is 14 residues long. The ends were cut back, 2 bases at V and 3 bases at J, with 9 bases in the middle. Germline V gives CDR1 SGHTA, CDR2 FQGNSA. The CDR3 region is CASSLSPGTDTQYF. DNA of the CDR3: TGTGCCAGCAGCTTAAGCCCTGGGACAGATACGCAGTATTTT. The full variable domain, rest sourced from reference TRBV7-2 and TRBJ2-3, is GAGVSQSPSNKVTEKGKDVELRCDPISGHTALYWYRQSLGQGLEFLIYFQGNSAPDKSGLPSDRFSAERTGGSVSTLTIQRTQQEDSAVYLCASSLSPGTDTQYFGPGTRLTVL.

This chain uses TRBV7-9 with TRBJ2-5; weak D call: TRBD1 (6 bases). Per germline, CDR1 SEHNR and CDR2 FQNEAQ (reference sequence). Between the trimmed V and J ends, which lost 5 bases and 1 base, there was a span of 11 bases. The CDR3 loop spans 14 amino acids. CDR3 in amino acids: CASSRGGIQETQYF. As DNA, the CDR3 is TGTGCCAGCAGCAGAGGGGGTATCCAAGAGACCCAGTACTTC.

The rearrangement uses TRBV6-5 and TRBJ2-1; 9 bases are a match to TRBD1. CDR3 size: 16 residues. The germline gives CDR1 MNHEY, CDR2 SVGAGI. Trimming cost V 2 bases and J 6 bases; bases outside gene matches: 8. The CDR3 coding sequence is TGTGCCAGCAGTTACGTCGGGACAGGGTCACTCAATGAGCAGTTCTTC. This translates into CASSYVGTGSLNEQFF.

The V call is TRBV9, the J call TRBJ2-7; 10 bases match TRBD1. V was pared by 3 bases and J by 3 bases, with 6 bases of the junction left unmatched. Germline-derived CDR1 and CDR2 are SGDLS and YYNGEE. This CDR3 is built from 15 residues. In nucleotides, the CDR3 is TGTGCCAGCAGCGGCGGGACAGGGGTAGGCTACGAGCAGTACTTC. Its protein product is CASSGGTGVGYEQYF.

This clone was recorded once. CDR3 residues: CASRRLTETNSPLHF. CDR3 sequence (DNA): TGTGCCAGCAGGAGGTTGACCGAGACCAATTCACCCCTCCACTTT. The chain combines TRBV6-5 with TRBJ1-6; no clear D gene. Germline V gives CDR1 MNHEY, CDR2 SVGAGI. The CDR3 is 15 amino acids. V was cut by 6 bases and J by 7 bases, with 16 bases left in between.